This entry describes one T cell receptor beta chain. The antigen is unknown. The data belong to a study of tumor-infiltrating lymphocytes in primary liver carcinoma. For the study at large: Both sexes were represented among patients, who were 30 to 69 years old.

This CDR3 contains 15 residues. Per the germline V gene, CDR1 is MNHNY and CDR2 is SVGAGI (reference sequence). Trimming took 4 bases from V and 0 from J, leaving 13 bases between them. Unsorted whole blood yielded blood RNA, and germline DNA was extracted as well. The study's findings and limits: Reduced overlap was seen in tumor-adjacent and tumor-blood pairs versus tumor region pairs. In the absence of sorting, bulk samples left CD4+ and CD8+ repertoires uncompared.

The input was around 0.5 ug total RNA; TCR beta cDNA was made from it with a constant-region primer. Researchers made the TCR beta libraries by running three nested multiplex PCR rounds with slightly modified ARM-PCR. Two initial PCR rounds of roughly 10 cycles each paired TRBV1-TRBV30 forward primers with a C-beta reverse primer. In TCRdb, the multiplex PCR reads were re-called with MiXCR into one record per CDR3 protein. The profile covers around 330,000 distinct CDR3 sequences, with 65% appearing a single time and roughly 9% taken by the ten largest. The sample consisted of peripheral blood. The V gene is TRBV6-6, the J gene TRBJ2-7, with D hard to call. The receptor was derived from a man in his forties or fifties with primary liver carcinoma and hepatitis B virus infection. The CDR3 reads CASSSSTLSSYEQYF. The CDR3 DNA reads TGTGCCAGCAGTTCATCGACATTAAGCTCCTACGAGCAGTACTTC.